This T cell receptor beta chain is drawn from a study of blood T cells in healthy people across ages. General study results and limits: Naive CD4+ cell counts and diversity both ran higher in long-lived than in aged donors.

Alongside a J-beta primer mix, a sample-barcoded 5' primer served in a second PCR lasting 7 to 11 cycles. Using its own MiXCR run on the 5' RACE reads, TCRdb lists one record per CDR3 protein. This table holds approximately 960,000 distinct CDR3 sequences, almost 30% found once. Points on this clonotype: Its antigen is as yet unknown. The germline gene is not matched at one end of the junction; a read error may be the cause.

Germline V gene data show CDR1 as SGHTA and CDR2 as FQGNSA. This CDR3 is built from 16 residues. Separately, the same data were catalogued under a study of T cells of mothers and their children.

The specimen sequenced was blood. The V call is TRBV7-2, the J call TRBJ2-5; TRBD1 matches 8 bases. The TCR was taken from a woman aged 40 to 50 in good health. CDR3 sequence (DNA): TGTGCCAGCAGCTCCCGGGGACAGGCCTTATTAGAGGCCCAGTACTTC. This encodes CASSSRGQALLEAQYF.